A single T cell receptor (beta chain) is shown here with its context. Its specificity is not known. Treatment indicated: approximately 18 received Ad26.COV2.S at low or high dose, single or two shots; a few received placebo; per-sample allocation not given. Day 63 after the first injection of vaccine or placebo was the sampling time. The data were obtained in a study of Ad26.COV2.S vaccination and SARS-CoV-2 variants. Assay: immunoSEQ multiplex PCR; the TCRdb copy retains only in-frame clones and omits some. The sample consists of some 410,000 clones, about 90% of them appearing once. Findings and caveats of the study: Individuals receiving vaccine had higher spike-specific TCR breadth than placebo recipients did. Analyses of TCR breadth and depth may have underestimated total T cell responses.

Germline trimming cut 5 bases from V and 0 bases from J; bases unmatched to any gene: 6. The CDR3 is made up of 15 amino acids. Germline V lookup: CDR1 MDHEN, CDR2 SYDVKM. This rearrangement joins TRBV28 to TRBJ2-5; TRBD2 aligns across 7 bases. The TCR sequence derives from a person aged 18-65 years who received the Ad26.COV2.S COVID-19 vaccine or a placebo. Sequenced material: peripheral blood, taken in a trial of Ad26.COV2.S vaccine versus placebo. The CDR3 DNA reads TGTGCCAGCAGTATAGCGGGTGTGTACCAAGAGACCCAGTACTTC. The encoded protein is CASSIAGVYQETQYF.